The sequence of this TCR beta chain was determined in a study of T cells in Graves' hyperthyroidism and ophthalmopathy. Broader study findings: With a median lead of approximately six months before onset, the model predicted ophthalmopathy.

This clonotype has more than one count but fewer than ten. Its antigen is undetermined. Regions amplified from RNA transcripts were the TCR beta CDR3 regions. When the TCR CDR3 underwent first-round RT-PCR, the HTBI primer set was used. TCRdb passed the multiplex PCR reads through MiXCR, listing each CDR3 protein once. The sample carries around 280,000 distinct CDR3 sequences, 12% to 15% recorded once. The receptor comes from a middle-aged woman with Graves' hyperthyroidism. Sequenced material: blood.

CDR3 DNA sequence: TGCAGTGCTCCCGTAGGGACCGGCCAACTTAGCAATCAGCCCCAGCATTTT. Its translation: CSAPVGTGQLSNQPQHF. J is TRBJ1-5 and V is TRBV20-1; the D gene is possibly TRBD1 (5 bases). CDR1 and CDR2 from the germline V gene are DFQATT and SNEGSKA (reference sequence). Trimming stripped 5 bases from V and 0 bases from J, with 20 bases between. CDR3 length: 17 amino acids.